A selection of T cell receptor beta chains follows, all from one sample in a study of blood T cell repertoires in COVID-19. Only in-frame clones appear in the TCRdb table, and some are missing; sequencing was by immunoSEQ multiplex PCR. This sample carries approximately 340,000 clones, roughly 90% of them seen once, and the ten largest clones take 0.8% to 0.9%. Sequencing was done on a sample of PBMCs or T cells enriched from blood (not recorded which). The receptors were gathered from a woman aged 35 to 49 who had been exposed to COVID-19. CDR3s include the opening cysteine and the closing phenylalanine or tryptophan. Each record gives: J gene, D gene, V gene, clone size, CDR3 DNA, CDR3 protein. A D gene is named only where the DNA matches it firmly. The size field is filled for only some rows; it gives once, few, many or a size class.

j_gene: TRBJ1-5; d_gene: .; v_gene: TRBV19; abundance: .; CDR3nt: TGTGCCAGTAACGGGATAACAGCTAGCAATCAGCCCCAGCATTTT; CDR3aa: CASNGITASNQPQHF
j_gene: TRBJ1-2; d_gene: TRBD1; v_gene: TRBV7-8; abundance: many; CDR3nt: TGTGCCAGCAGCTCCCAGAGGACAGGGGGCTCTGGCTACACCTTC; CDR3aa: CASSSQRTGGSGYTF
j_gene: TRBJ1-6; d_gene: .; v_gene: TRBV5-5; abundance: .; CDR3nt: TGTGCCAGCAGCCCAGGACAGCTCTCCCTCCACTTT; CDR3aa: CASSPGQLSLHF
j_gene: TRBJ2-7; d_gene: .; v_gene: TRBV7-6; abundance: .; CDR3nt: TGTGCCAGCGGGAGCCTCTACGAGCAGTACTTC; CDR3aa: CASGSLYEQYF
j_gene: TRBJ2-7; d_gene: TRBD2; v_gene: TRBV10-1; abundance: .; CDR3nt: TGCGCCAGCAGTGATCGGGGGGTCCACGAGCAGTACTTC; CDR3aa: CASSDRGVHEQYF
j_gene: TRBJ2-2; d_gene: TRBD2; v_gene: TRBV4-2; abundance: .; CDR3nt: TGTGCCAGCAGCCAAGATGGGGGACTAGCCATGGGGGAGCTGTTTTTT; CDR3aa: CASSQDGGLAMGELFF
j_gene: TRBJ1-1; d_gene: .; v_gene: TRBV18; abundance: .; CDR3nt: TGTGCCAGCTCGAAGGCAGGGGACACTGAAGCTTTCTTT; CDR3aa: CASSKAGDTEAFF
j_gene: TRBJ1-1; d_gene: .; v_gene: TRBV19; abundance: .; CDR3nt: TGTGCCAGTAGCGGGTCAGCAAGTTTCACTGAAGCTTTCTTT; CDR3aa: CASSGSASFTEAFF
j_gene: TRBJ1-6; d_gene: .; v_gene: TRBV30; abundance: .; CDR3nt: TGTGCCTCCCAAAAGAGCTCCTATAATTCACCCCTCCACTTT; CDR3aa: CASQKSSYNSPLHF
j_gene: TRBJ1-6; d_gene: .; v_gene: TRBV25-1; abundance: once; CDR3nt: TGTGCCAGCAGTGAATTTGGAGGATATAATTCACCCCTCCACTTT; CDR3aa: CASSEFGGYNSPLHF
j_gene: TRBJ2-3; d_gene: .; v_gene: TRBV7-9; abundance: .; CDR3nt: TGTGCCAGCAGCTTTAGGGGTGGCACAGATACGCAGTATTTT; CDR3aa: CASSFRGGTDTQYF
j_gene: TRBJ1-1; d_gene: .; v_gene: TRBV29-1; abundance: .; CDR3nt: TGCAGCGTGGGACACGGGAACACTGAAGCTTTCTTT; CDR3aa: CSVGHGNTEAFF
j_gene: TRBJ2-1; d_gene: TRBD2; v_gene: TRBV2; abundance: .; CDR3nt: TGTGCCAGCAGTGCGGCTAGCGGGGGGCCCCAGGAGCAGTTCTTC; CDR3aa: CASSAASGGPQEQFF
j_gene: TRBJ1-2; d_gene: TRBD1; v_gene: TRBV29-1; abundance: .; CDR3nt: TGCAGCGTCCAAACCCGGGACAGCCGTCTGAACACCTTC; CDR3aa: CSVQTRDSRLNTF
j_gene: TRBJ2-1; d_gene: .; v_gene: TRBV30; abundance: .; CDR3nt: TGTGCCTCGGACGACAGCGACTACAATGAGCAGTTCTTC; CDR3aa: CASDDSDYNEQFF
j_gene: TRBJ1-2; d_gene: TRBD1; v_gene: TRBV19; abundance: .; CDR3nt: TGTGCCAGTAGTTTTCGACAGGGAGGAAGGGGCTACACCTTC; CDR3aa: CASSFRQGGRGYTF
j_gene: TRBJ2-3; d_gene: .; v_gene: TRBV2; abundance: .; CDR3nt: TGTGCCAGCGGAGATACAGGAGTTCCCACAGATACGCAGTATTTT; CDR3aa: CASGDTGVPTDTQYF
j_gene: TRBJ2-3; d_gene: TRBD1; v_gene: TRBV2; abundance: .; CDR3nt: TGTGCCAGCAGACAGGGGATCAGCACAGATACGCAGTATTTT; CDR3aa: CASRQGISTDTQYF
j_gene: TRBJ1-2; d_gene: .; v_gene: TRBV15; abundance: .; CDR3nt: TGTGCCACCAGCAGAGATTTAGACAGCTTCTATGGCTACACCTTC; CDR3aa: CATSRDLDSFYGYTF
j_gene: TRBJ2-1; d_gene: TRBD2; v_gene: TRBV24-1; abundance: .; CDR3nt: TGTGCCACCAGCGTAGCGGGTGAGCAGTTCTTC; CDR3aa: CATSVAGEQFF
j_gene: TRBJ2-1; d_gene: TRBD2; v_gene: TRBV9; abundance: .; CDR3nt: TGTGCCAGCAGCGCGACTAGCGGGGTTGAGCAGTTCTTC; CDR3aa: CASSATSGVEQFF
j_gene: TRBJ2-7; d_gene: .; v_gene: TRBV10-1; abundance: .; CDR3nt: TGCGCCAGCAGTGGAGGGGGAACCCTTCACGAGCAGTACTTC; CDR3aa: CASSGGGTLHEQYF
j_gene: TRBJ1-2; d_gene: TRBD1; v_gene: TRBV29-1; abundance: .; CDR3nt: TGCAGCGGAAGGACAGGGGGAGGTGGCTACACCTTC; CDR3aa: CSGRTGGGGYTF
j_gene: TRBJ1-5; d_gene: TRBD1; v_gene: TRBV4-1; abundance: .; CDR3nt: TGCGCCAGCCGTGGGACAGGGGGCTTTGGGAATCAGCCCCAGCATTTT; CDR3aa: CASRGTGGFGNQPQHF
j_gene: TRBJ2-5; d_gene: TRBD1; v_gene: TRBV14; abundance: .; CDR3nt: TGTGCCAGCAGCCAAGAGGGACAGGGCGCACAAGAGACCCAGTACTTC; CDR3aa: CASSQEGQGAQETQYF
j_gene: TRBJ1-2; d_gene: .; v_gene: TRBV6-5; abundance: .; CDR3nt: TGTGCCAGCAGTCCCGACGACATCGGCGGCTACACCTTC; CDR3aa: CASSPDDIGGYTF
j_gene: TRBJ1-4; d_gene: TRBD1; v_gene: TRBV18; abundance: .; CDR3nt: TGTGCCAGCTCACCACCGGAGGGGGCCGGCGAAAAACTGTTTTTT; CDR3aa: CASSPPEGAGEKLFF
j_gene: TRBJ1-2; d_gene: TRBD1; v_gene: TRBV29-1; abundance: .; CDR3nt: TGCAGCGTTGAAGACCCCCAGGGGGCATCTGGCTATGGCTACACCTTC; CDR3aa: CSVEDPQGASGYGYTF
j_gene: TRBJ1-1; d_gene: .; v_gene: TRBV10-1; abundance: .; CDR3nt: TGCGCCAGCAGTGAGGCCAGATTGAAGGGGACTGAAGCTTTCTTT; CDR3aa: CASSEARLKGTEAFF
j_gene: TRBJ2-1; d_gene: TRBD1; v_gene: TRBV11-2; abundance: .; CDR3nt: TGTGCCAGCACAATTGGACAGGGCTACAATGAGCAGTTCTTC; CDR3aa: CASTIGQGYNEQFF
j_gene: TRBJ2-7; d_gene: .; v_gene: TRBV4-1; abundance: few; CDR3nt: TGCGCCAGCAGCCCCAGGGCCTTAGAAGGCTACGAGCAGTACTTC; CDR3aa: CASSPRALEGYEQYF
j_gene: TRBJ2-5; d_gene: .; v_gene: TRBV5-7; abundance: once; CDR3nt: TGTGCCAGCAGCGGCCAACAAAATCCCCGAGGGACTTCAGAGACCCAGTACTTC; CDR3aa: CASSGQQNPRGTSETQYF
j_gene: TRBJ1-2; d_gene: TRBD1; v_gene: TRBV3-1/TRBV3-2; abundance: .; CDR3nt: TGTGCCAGCAGCCAAGACAGGGGGCCCCTCAACTATGGCTACACCTTC; CDR3aa: CASSQDRGPLNYGYTF
j_gene: TRBJ2-6; d_gene: TRBD1; v_gene: TRBV5-6; abundance: .; CDR3nt: TGTGCCAGCAGCCAAGGTCTGACAGGGGTGGCTGGGGCCAACGTCCTGACTTTC; CDR3aa: CASSQGLTGVAGANVLTF
j_gene: TRBJ1-1; d_gene: .; v_gene: TRBV29-1; abundance: .; CDR3nt: TGCAGCGTCGCGGGGGGGGCAAACACTGAAGCTTTCTTT; CDR3aa: CSVAGGANTEAFF
j_gene: TRBJ1-6; d_gene: .; v_gene: TRBV30; abundance: .; CDR3nt: TGTGCCTGGGTGGCTGGGGGCGGTTCACCCCTCCACTTT; CDR3aa: CAWVAGGGSPLHF
j_gene: TRBJ1-1; d_gene: TRBD1; v_gene: TRBV18; abundance: once; CDR3nt: TGTGCCAGCTCACAGGGGGCCCCTGAAGCTTTCTTT; CDR3aa: CASSQGAPEAFF
j_gene: TRBJ1-2; d_gene: .; v_gene: TRBV5-5; abundance: .; CDR3nt: TGTGCCAGCAGCTCCTCTACAGCCTCTTATGGCTACACCTTC; CDR3aa: CASSSSTASYGYTF
j_gene: TRBJ2-1; d_gene: .; v_gene: TRBV5-1; abundance: .; CDR3nt: TGCGCCAGCAGCTCCGACATATACAATGAGCAGTTCTTC; CDR3aa: CASSSDIYNEQFF
j_gene: TRBJ2-5; d_gene: .; v_gene: TRBV2; abundance: .; CDR3nt: TGTGCCAGCAAACTAGGGATGGAGACCCAGTACTTC; CDR3aa: CASKLGMETQYF
j_gene: TRBJ1-1; d_gene: .; v_gene: TRBV2; abundance: .; CDR3nt: TGTGCCAGCTCGCGGCGGGACACTGAAGCTTTCTTT; CDR3aa: CASSRRDTEAFF
j_gene: TRBJ2-1; d_gene: TRBD2; v_gene: TRBV7-2; abundance: once; CDR3nt: TGTGCCAGCAGCTTACAGACTAGCCCGTACAATGAGCAGTTCTTC; CDR3aa: CASSLQTSPYNEQFF
j_gene: TRBJ1-1; d_gene: TRBD1; v_gene: TRBV6-5; abundance: .; CDR3nt: TGTGCCAGCAGCTACAGGGGAACCGCAGAAGCTTTCTTT; CDR3aa: CASSYRGTAEAFF
j_gene: TRBJ2-4; d_gene: TRBD1; v_gene: TRBV25-1; abundance: .; CDR3nt: TGTGCCAGCAGCCACAGGGGTAGGGGCAAAAACATTCAGTACTTC; CDR3aa: CASSHRGRGKNIQYF
j_gene: TRBJ1-2; d_gene: .; v_gene: TRBV5-8; abundance: .; CDR3nt: TGTGCCCAGGGGCGACAGCCACGGTATGGCTACACCTTC; CDR3aa: CAQGRQPRYGYTF
j_gene: TRBJ2-2; d_gene: .; v_gene: TRBV7-3; abundance: .; CDR3nt: TGTGCCAGCAGCTTAAGCGGGACGTACACCGGGGAGCTGTTTTTT; CDR3aa: CASSLSGTYTGELFF
j_gene: TRBJ1-1; d_gene: TRBD1; v_gene: TRBV13; abundance: .; CDR3nt: TGTGCCAGCAGCTTAGGCCAACGGCAGGGGGCGGCTTTCTTT; CDR3aa: CASSLGQRQGAAFF
j_gene: TRBJ1-6; d_gene: .; v_gene: TRBV7-9; abundance: .; CDR3nt: TGTGCCAGCAGCGCGGATGGACTGAAGAATTCACCCCTCCACTTT; CDR3aa: CASSADGLKNSPLHF
j_gene: TRBJ2-7; d_gene: TRBD1; v_gene: TRBV7-6; abundance: .; CDR3nt: TGTGCCAGCAGCCCCGGACAGGCCACAACCTACGAGCAGTACTTC; CDR3aa: CASSPGQATTYEQYF
j_gene: TRBJ2-1; d_gene: TRBD1; v_gene: TRBV24-1; abundance: .; CDR3nt: TGTGCCACCAGTGATTTGGGGACAGGGATATGGGAGCAGTTCTTC; CDR3aa: CATSDLGTGIWEQFF
j_gene: TRBJ2-1; d_gene: TRBD2; v_gene: TRBV5-1; abundance: .; CDR3nt: TGCGCCAGCAGCCTGCCGACTAGCGGGAGAGAGAATGAGCAGTTCTTC; CDR3aa: CASSLPTSGRENEQFF